This TCR delta chain derives from a study of Vδ1+ human thymocytes. Points from the study as a whole: Thymic delta-chain repertoires held roughly 20% Vdelta2 sequences and few Vdelta3, despite high sort purity. Thymic TRG and TRD repertoires appeared highly polyclonal, with Gaussian CDR3 length distributions. TRD repertoires were essentially private, unlike widely shared TRG clonotypes.

Concerning this clone: Its target is not known.

CDR1 is TSWWSYY, CDR2 QGS, per germline. Trimming removed 9 bases at V and 0 bases at J, with 32 bases between. The CDR3 length is 20 residues. Extracted RNA was reverse transcribed into cDNA. Multiplex PCR used pooled V-gene forward primers and a constant-region reverse primer to amplify CDR3s. TCRdb reanalysed the multiplex PCR reads with CATT. The profile covers 45,000 to 75,000 delta-chain clones, with roughly 16% appearing a single time and approximately 0.4% taken by the ten largest. The sorted cells were CD3+ Vdelta1+ Vdelta2- thymocytes from alphabeta-depleted thymus. The origin of this receptor is a girl under three years old who had congenital heart surgery. This chain joins TRDV1 and TRDJ1; tentative D call: TRDD2 (9 bases). Sequencing used Vdelta1+ gamma-delta thymocytes from the thymus. As to subset: FACS-sorted CD3+ TCRalphabeta- TCRVdelta1+ TCRVdelta2- thymocytes. The CDR3 protein is CALGDMGLPTGILHTDKLIF. For the CDR3, the DNA is TGTGCTCTCGGAGATATGGGCCTTCCTACGGGGATACTCCACACCGATAAACTCATCTTT.